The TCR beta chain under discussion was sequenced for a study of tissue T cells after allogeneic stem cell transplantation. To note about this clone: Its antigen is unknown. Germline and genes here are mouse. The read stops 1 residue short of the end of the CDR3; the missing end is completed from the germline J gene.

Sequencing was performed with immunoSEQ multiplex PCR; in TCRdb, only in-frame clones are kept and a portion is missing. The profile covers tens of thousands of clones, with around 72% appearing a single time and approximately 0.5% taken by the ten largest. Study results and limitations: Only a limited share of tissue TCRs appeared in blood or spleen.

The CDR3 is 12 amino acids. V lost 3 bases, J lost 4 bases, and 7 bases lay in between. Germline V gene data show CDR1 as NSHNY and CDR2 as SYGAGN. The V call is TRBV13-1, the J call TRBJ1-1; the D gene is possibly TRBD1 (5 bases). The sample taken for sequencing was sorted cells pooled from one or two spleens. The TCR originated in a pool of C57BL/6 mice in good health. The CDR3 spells CASSGGGTEVFF. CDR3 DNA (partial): TGTGCCAGCAGTGGGGGCGGCACAGAAGTCTTC.